The clone carrying this T cell receptor (beta chain) showed up many times. The target antigen is unknown. A unique molecular identifier was carried by every single TCR cDNA molecule. Using its own MiXCR run on the 5' RACE reads, TCRdb lists one record per CDR3 protein. Of approximately 21,000 distinct CDR3 sequences listed, 3% to 3.5% are singletons. This specimen comes from a study of spatial heterogeneity in lung cancer. General study points: Among blood samples, ubiquitous expanded tumor TCRs appeared more at resection than at follow-up.

Time point described: sample taken at primary tumor resection. Researchers sequenced whole RNA taken from tumor, nontumor lung or frozen PBMC without sorting. This sequence originates from a female donor with early-stage non-small cell lung cancer. Source: PBMCs, taken at surgery.

CDR3 coding DNA: TGTGCCAGCAGCTGGGAGCGTACCGGGGAGCTGTTTTTT. Translation gives CASSWERTGELFF. The chain joins TRBV28 to TRBJ2-2; D is possibly TRBD2 (5 bases). The ends were cut back, 6 bases at V and 5 bases at J, with 10 bases in the middle. The CDR3 loop spans 13 amino acids. From germline, CDR1 is MDHEN and CDR2 SYDVKM.